This TCR beta chain emerged from a study of T cell repertoires in cytomegalovirus infection. Study-wide context: Through public TCR beta signatures, both CMV infection and matching HLA type were indicated.

This clonotype was found many times. Its antigen is not identified. Via MiXCR, TCRdb re-called the reads, giving one row per CDR3 protein. The data show roughly 80,000 distinct CDR3 sequences, approximately 24% seen once. The V gene's germline CDR1 is MDHEN and CDR2 SYDVKM. Trimming cost V 6 bases and J 1 base, with 13 bases left between them. The CDR3 sequence is 15 residues long. The receptor was isolated from a human donor in good health (CMV status not recorded). Some clones in this sample may be carry-over from other donors' samples. This sample comprised CD8+ T cells from cultured PBMCs, obtained from culture after CMV antigen stimulation. This chain uses TRBV28 with TRBJ1-5; tentative D call: TRBD1 (5 bases). CDR3 nucleotide sequence: TGTGCCAGCAGCTGGGGGGTTACGAGCAATCAGCCCCAGCATTTT. It specifies CASSWGVTSNQPQHF.